One and the same sample provided the 26 T cell receptor beta chains below, sequenced in a study of response to subunit inactivated influenza vaccine. From the RT-PCR reads, TCRdb called clonotypes with MiXCR, one entry per CDR3 protein. The repertoire has about 700,000 distinct CDR3 sequences, around 15% of them found once; the top ten carry less than 9%. The sequencing used PBMCs from blood, collected around 15 days before vaccination. These receptors all stem from a man aged 50-60 years who received an inactivated influenza vaccine.

The table lists this clonotype with a few counts. The DNA of the CDR3 is TGCAGTGCTCCCTTGATCGGGACACTGAACACTGAAGCTTTCTTT. Its protein product is CSAPLIGTLNTEAFF. This chain uses TRBV20-1 with TRBJ1-1, with D possibly matching TRBD1 (6 bases). This CDR3 contains 15 residues. V was trimmed by 5 bases and J by 0 bases, leaving 16 bases between them. CDR1 is DFQATT, CDR2 SNEGSKA, per germline (reference sequence).

The V gene is TRBV6-5, the J gene TRBJ1-3; 7 bases map to TRBD1. CDR1 MNHEY and CDR2 SVGAGI come from the germline V gene. V lost 0 bases and J lost 5; bases outside the gene matches: 13. CDR3 length equals 18 residues. CDR3 nucleotide sequence: TGTGCCAGCAGTTACTCGGGGGCCCGCCAGGGGGTTAGAAACACCATATATTTT. Its protein product is CASSYSGARQGVRNTIYF.

The rearrangement links TRBV7-9 to TRBJ2-1; 9 bases match TRBD2. J was trimmed by 7 bases and V by 5 bases; bases with no gene match: 6. The CDR3 is 14 residues long. Per the germline V gene, CDR1 is SEHNR and CDR2 is FQNEAQ (reference sequence). CDR3 in amino acids: CASSGTSWRNEQFF. The CDR3 region has the DNA TGTGCCAGCAGCGGGACTAGCTGGCGAAATGAGCAGTTCTTC.

V usage is TRBV29-1 and J usage is TRBJ2-7, with D possibly being TRBD2 (6 bases). Germline CDR1 is SQVTM and CDR2 is ANQGSEA. The CDR3 loop spans 13 amino acids. The V gene lost 8 bases and the J gene lost 1 base, with 15 bases spanning the gap. CDR3 region: CSYRDSESYEQYF. CDR3 in DNA: TGCAGCTATCGGGACTCGGAGTCCTACGAGCAGTACTTC.

This chain uses TRBV4-2 with TRBJ2-7; TRBD2 aligns across 7 bases. CDR1 and CDR2 from the germline V gene are LGHNA and YNFKEQ. The CDR3 length is 13 residues. V was pared by 5 bases and J by 5 bases, with 6 bases of the junction left unmatched. CDR3 residues: CASSWGGFNEQYF. In nucleotides, the CDR3 is TGTGCCAGCAGCTGGGGGGGATTTAACGAGCAGTACTTC.

This clonotype came up a few times. The chain joins TRBV20-1 to TRBJ2-7; D unclear. The CDR3 runs 13 residues. V shed 6 bases and J shed 2 bases, with 14 bases lying between them. The V gene's germline CDR1 is DFQATT and CDR2 SNEGSKA (reference sequence). Here the CDR3 DNA reads TGCAGTGCCTCTAATCCAGTGGCCTACGAGCAGTACTTC. Protein product: CSASNPVAYEQYF.

This chain joins TRBV5-8 and TRBJ2-7, with TRBD1 matching over 7 bases. CDR3 size: 15 residues. With V trimmed by 4 bases and J by 4 bases, 11 bases remained unmatched. Germline V gene data show CDR1 as SGHTS and CDR2 as YDEGEE. CDR3 amino acids: CASSPPNRGDYEQYF. CDR3 nucleotides: TGTGCCAGCAGCCCCCCAAACAGGGGAGATTACGAGCAGTACTTC.

The rearrangement links TRBV11-2 to TRBJ2-7; D gene unclear. CDR1 SGHAT and CDR2 FQNNGV come from the germline V gene. The CDR3 length is 15 residues. Trimming took off 3 bases at V and 0 bases at J, with 12 bases between the two ends. CDR3 nucleotide sequence: TGTGCCAGCAGCTTTTCAGAAAAAAGCTCCTACGAGCAGTACTTC. It translates to CASSFSEKSSYEQYF.

The CDR3 loop is CASSQDPQVAGGLWEQFF. CDR3 nucleotide sequence: TGCGCCAGCAGCCAAGACCCCCAAGTAGCGGGGGGATTGTGGGAGCAGTTCTTC. This chain uses TRBV4-3 with TRBJ2-1; 10 bases agree with TRBD2. Trimming took 0 bases from V and 10 from J; bases not matched to a gene: 15. Germline CDR1 and CDR2: LGHNA and YSLEER. This CDR3 comprises 18 residues.

The CDR3 region is CASSYASGTGELFF. CDR3 in DNA: TGTGCCAGCAGTTACGCCTCGGGCACCGGGGAGCTGTTTTTT. The genes are TRBV6-2 or TRBV6-3 and TRBJ2-2; D remains ambiguous. Deletions cut 2 bases from V and 4 bases from J, with 8 bases between. In germline, CDR1 is MNHEY, CDR2 SVGEGT. There are 14 residues in the CDR3.

The V and J genes are TRBV11-2 and TRBJ2-5; D unresolved. Looked up from germline, CDR1 is SGHAT and CDR2 is FQNNGV. V lost 0 bases and J 5 bases, leaving 7 bases between the germline ends. The CDR3 length is 13 residues. The CDR3 region is CASSLDYTETQYF. The CDR3 DNA is TGTGCCAGCAGCTTAGATTATACCGAGACCCAGTACTTC.

This clonotype has a handful of counts. The chain combines TRBV27 with TRBJ2-1; 10 nucleotides align to TRBD2. V lost 8 bases, J lost 10 bases, and 5 bases stayed unmatched. Germline CDR1 MNHEY, CDR2 SMNVEV (reference sequence). The CDR3 loop spans 12 amino acids. The CDR3 spells CASARLAGEQFF. The CDR3 DNA reads TGTGCCAGCGCACGACTAGCGGGCGAGCAGTTCTTC.

This clonotype came up a few times. This CDR3 reads CAISAQNSPLHF. Here the CDR3 DNA reads TGTGCCATCAGTGCACAGAATTCACCCCTCCACTTT. The gene calls are TRBV10-3 and TRBJ1-6, with D uncertain. The CDR3 has 12 residues. Trimming took off 4 bases at V and 7 bases at J, with 5 bases between the two ends. CDR1 is ENHRY, CDR2 SYGVKD, per germline.

The V call is TRBV20-1, the J call TRBJ2-1; 7 bases agree with TRBD2. The CDR3 loop spans 14 amino acids. Germline-derived CDR1 and CDR2 are DFQATT and SNEGSKA (reference sequence). V lost 6 bases to trimming and J lost 0 bases; unmatched junction nucleotides: 5. The CDR3 spells CSAPGGSSYNEQFF. The CDR3 DNA reads as TGCAGTGCCCCGGGGGGAAGCTCCTACAATGAGCAGTTCTTC.

This clonotype was counted at least ten times. The chain couples TRBV28 to TRBJ1-6; D uncertain. V was cut by 7 bases and J by 9 bases, with 10 bases left in between. Germline V gene sequence: CDR1 MDHEN, CDR2 SYDVKM. This CDR3 contains 12 residues. The CDR3 reads CASNNDPSPLHF. The CDR3 nucleotides read TGTGCCAGCAATAACGACCCTTCACCCCTCCACTTT.

This clonotype was found once. The chain is built from TRBV20-1 and TRBJ2-2; 12 nucleotides match TRBD2. The CDR3 has 16 residues. Germline CDR1 reads DFQATT; CDR2 reads SNEGSKA (reference sequence). V lost 5 bases and J lost 4; bases outside the gene matches: 8. CDR3: CSAQTSGGRVTGELFF. The CDR3, as DNA: TGCAGTGCTCAGACTAGCGGGGGAAGGGTCACCGGGGAGCTGTTTTTT.

This clonotype appeared many times. This rearrangement joins TRBV20-1 to TRBJ2-1, with D hard to call. Germline CDR1 and CDR2: DFQATT and SNEGSKA (reference sequence). V was trimmed by 1 base and J by 2 bases, leaving 12 bases between them. The CDR3 consists of 15 residues. The CDR3: CSARVLVGPYNEQFF. The CDR3 DNA sequence: TGCAGTGCTAGAGTTCTAGTTGGACCCTACAATGAGCAGTTCTTC.

The sample holds many counts of this clonotype. The chain couples TRBV7-2 to TRBJ1-3, with no clear D. Germline V gene data show CDR1 as SGHTA and CDR2 as FQGNSA. The CDR3 extends over 16 amino acids. V lost 1 base and J 0 bases, leaving 10 bases between the germline ends. CDR3 nucleotides: TGTGCCAGCAGCTTAGTCGCCTCCGACTCTGGAAACACCATATATTTT. It yields the protein CASSLVASDSGNTIYF.

This sequence joins TRBV20-1 and TRBJ2-5, with 8 nucleotides matching TRBD2. This CDR3 is built from 13 residues. With V trimmed by 4 bases and J by 4 bases, 5 bases remained unmatched. Germline V gene sequence: CDR1 DFQATT, CDR2 SNEGSKA (reference sequence). The CDR3 region has the DNA TGCAGTGCTATAAGCGGGAGTAGAGAGACCCAGTACTTC. Translation: CSAISGSRETQYF.

This clonotype was observed a single time. The chain links TRBV5-1 to TRBJ2-5; D uncertain. The ends were cut back, 0 bases at V and 4 bases at J, with 16 bases in the middle. CDR1 and CDR2 (germline): SGHRS, YFSETQ. The CDR3 sequence is 16 residues long. DNA for the CDR3: TGCGCCAGCAGCTTGGTTAGGGCCACCAAGGGAGAGACCCAGTACTTC. Amino acid sequence: CASSLVRATKGETQYF.

This chain uses TRBV28 with TRBJ2-7; no clear D. In germline, CDR1 is MDHEN, CDR2 SYDVKM. Trimming removed 7 bases at V and 6 bases at J, with 13 bases between. This CDR3 has 12 amino acids. The CDR3 region has the DNA TGTGCCAGCACCGCCACCGGTCCCGAGCAGTACTTC. Amino acids: CASTATGPEQYF. The full variable domain, with the rest looked up from reference TRBV28 and TRBJ2-7, is DVKVTQSSRYLVKRTGEKVFLECVQDMDHENMFWYRQDPGLGLRLIYFSYDVKMKEKGDIPEGYSVSREKKERFSLILESASTNQTSMYLCASTATGPEQYFGPGTRLTVT.

This clonotype was counted a few times. The V call is TRBV4-3, the J call TRBJ2-7, with a weak D call TRBD2 (6 bases). This CDR3 is 18 amino acids long. Germline values: CDR1 LGHNA, CDR2 YSLEER. Deletions cut 0 bases from V and 2 bases from J, with 20 bases between. The chain's CDR3 is CASSQERGAGTHPYEQYF. The CDR3 DNA sequence: TGCGCCAGCAGCCAAGAAAGAGGGGCGGGAACACATCCCTACGAGCAGTACTTC.

This clonotype appeared a few times. The chain joins TRBV20-1 to TRBJ1-1, with 7 bases lining up with TRBD1. V lost 1 base to trimming and J lost 4 bases; unmatched junction nucleotides: 3. Germline-derived CDR1 and CDR2 are DFQATT and SNEGSKA (reference sequence). The length of the CDR3 is 13 residues. The CDR3 reads CSARARGGTEAFF. DNA of the CDR3: TGCAGTGCTAGAGCCAGGGGGGGCACTGAAGCTTTCTTT.

Many counts were recorded for this clonotype. J is TRBJ2-5 and V is TRBV6-5; TRBD2 matches at 8 bases. V trimming: 0 bases; J trimming: 5 bases; junction bases outside the gene matches: 14. CDR1 MNHEY and CDR2 SVGAGI come from the germline V gene. The length of the CDR3 is 18 residues. CDR3 amino acids: CASSYSWASGSVWETQYF. The CDR3 DNA is TGTGCCAGCAGTTACTCTTGGGCGAGCGGGAGTGTCTGGGAGACCCAGTACTTC.

This clonotype turned up a few times. This chain connects TRBV4-3 to TRBJ2-3; TRBD2 matches 7 bases. The length of the CDR3 is 16 residues. CDR1 and CDR2 from the germline V gene are LGHNA and YSLEER. After removal of 1 base from V and 2 bases from J, the junction contained 6 bases not matched to a gene. This chain's CDR3 is CASSQGDAGDTDTQYF. Written as DNA, the CDR3 is TGCGCCAGCAGCCAAGGAGATGCGGGAGACACAGATACGCAGTATTTT.

The chain links TRBV5-1 to TRBJ2-1; TRBD1 matches 8 bases. CDR1 and CDR2 (germline): SGHRS, YFSETQ. This CDR3 has 16 residues. V was pared by 4 bases and J by 7 bases, with 13 bases of the junction left unmatched. In nucleotides, the CDR3 is TGCGCCAGCAGCCAAATTCAGGGGGCGAGGAAGAATGAGCAGTTCTTC. Its protein is CASSQIQGARKNEQFF. Full variable domain (outside the CDR3, taken from reference TRBV5-1 and TRBJ2-1): KAGVTQTPRYLIKTRGQQVTLSCSPISGHRSVSWYQQTPGQGLQFLFEYFSETQRNKGNFPGRFSGRQFSNSRSEMNVSTLELGDSALYLCASSQIQGARKNEQFFGPGTRLTVL.